This paragraph covers one T cell receptor beta chain sequence. The data were produced by immunoSEQ multiplex PCR, yet TCRdb's version contains in-frame clones alone and is incomplete. The sample contains roughly 95,000 clones, about 81% of which appear only once. This record belongs to a study of blood T cell repertoires in COVID-19. The CDR3 sequence is 15 residues long. Germline CDR1 LNHDA, CDR2 SQIVND (reference sequence). V lost 4 bases and J lost 2, with 11 bases in between. The chain is built from TRBV19 and TRBJ1-4; D may be TRBD1 (6 bases). The sample was peripheral blood. The source is a man at least 80 years old with acute or convalescent COVID-19. CDR3 sequence reads: CASSRQVRTNEKLFF. DNA of the CDR3: TGTGCCAGTAGTAGACAGGTGCGGACTAATGAAAAACTGTTTTTT.